These 27 T cell receptor beta chains originate from one sample sequenced in a study of follicular helper T cells after annual influenza vaccination. Here immunoSEQ multiplex PCR was the method, and the copy in TCRdb shows in-frame clones only, minus some. The sample includes fewer than 30,000 clones, about four fifths of them seen just once. Time point here: 2014-2015 season, pre-vaccination. The source was CXCR5+ CD38- circulating T follicular helper cells from blood, collected on the day of influenza vaccination. The subset denotes: circulating Tfh, non-naive CD4+CXCR5+PD-1+ (ICOS+CD38+ or ICOS-CD38-). All receptors come from an adult who received the influenza vaccine.

This clone turned up a few times. V usage is TRBV28 and J usage is TRBJ1-3; the match to TRBD1 covers 12 bases. V gave up 6 bases and J gave up 2 bases; unmatched junction bases: 5. CDR1 is MDHEN and CDR2 is SYDVKM in the germline V gene. This CDR3 has 16 amino acids. The CDR3 sequence: CASSSGTGGTGNTIYF. CDR3 sequence (DNA): TGTGCCAGCAGCTCCGGGACAGGGGGCACTGGAAACACCATATATTTT.

In this sample, this clone turned up a few times. V is TRBV2 and J is TRBJ2-7, with a possible D match to TRBD2 (6 bases). V was pared by 4 bases and J by 3 bases, with 10 bases between. The V gene's germline CDR1 is SNHLY and CDR2 FYNNEI. The length of the CDR3 is 13 residues. The CDR3 is CASSVNSGYEQYF. In DNA, the CDR3 is TGTGCCAGCAGTGTTAATAGCGGCTACGAGCAGTACTTC.

The chain joins TRBV6-5 to TRBJ2-6; TRBD1 agrees at 10 bases. The length of the CDR3 is 15 residues. The germline V gene has CDR1 MNHEY and CDR2 SVGAGI. The V segment lost 6 bases and the J segment 4 bases; nucleotides outside the gene matches: 3. CDR3 sequence reads: CASSDRGPGANVLTF. CDR3 DNA: TGTGCCAGCAGCGACAGGGGGCCAGGGGCCAACGTCCTGACTTTC.

The chain couples TRBV7-3 to TRBJ2-1; TRBD1 might be the D (5 bases). With 2 bases removed from V and 9 bases from J, the gap between germline ends came to 11 bases. Germline CDR1 SGHTA, CDR2 FQGTGA. The CDR3 is 13 amino acids. CDR3 sequence reads: CASSLQGDGEQFF. The CDR3 nucleotides are TGTGCCAGCAGCTTACAGGGCGACGGTGAGCAGTTCTTC.

V usage is TRBV5-6 and J usage is TRBJ1-6; D is unresolved. Germline-derived CDR1 and CDR2 are SGHDT and YYEEEE. V was trimmed by 2 bases and J by 9 bases, leaving 12 bases between them. CDR3 length: 14 amino acids. CDR3: CASSFPGEGSPLHF. CDR3 nucleotide sequence: TGTGCCAGCAGCTTTCCCGGGGAGGGTTCACCCCTCCACTTT.

The chain has TRBV19 and TRBJ2-1; perhaps TRBD1 as D (6 bases). V was pared by 3 bases and J by 8 bases, with 17 bases between. The V gene's germline CDR1 is LNHDA and CDR2 SQIVND (reference sequence). This CDR3 has 15 amino acids. Here the CDR3 reads CASSMPQGRIYEQFF. As DNA, the CDR3 is TGTGCCAGTAGTATGCCACAGGGAAGGATCTATGAGCAGTTCTTC.

V and J are TRBV5-1 and TRBJ2-2; 7 bases are shared with TRBD1. The CDR3 has 15 amino acids. Germline CDR1 and CDR2: SGHRS and YFSETQ. V was pared by 5 bases and J by 2 bases, with 6 bases of the junction left unmatched. The CDR3 sequence: CASRPGTDNTGELFF. The CDR3 coding sequence is TGCGCCAGCAGACCGGGGACAGACAACACCGGGGAGCTGTTTTTT.

J is TRBJ1-2 and V is TRBV10-3; D is perhaps TRBD1 (5 bases). This CDR3 has 12 residues. V lost 4 bases and J 5 bases, leaving 8 bases between the germline ends. The germline V gene encodes CDR1 ENHRY and CDR2 SYGVKD. In DNA, the CDR3 is TGTGCCATCAGTGCTGGGGGGTATGGCTACACCTTC. It specifies CAISAGGYGYTF.

This clone has only one observation. V is TRBV10-3 and J is TRBJ2-5, with 9 bases lining up with TRBD1. The germline V gene has CDR1 ENHRY and CDR2 SYGVKD. This CDR3 region has 14 residues. The ends lost 7 bases at V and 11 bases at J; junction bases unmatched: 14. The CDR3 sequence: CAINGGQGEGEQYF. The DNA for the CDR3 is TGTGCCATCAATGGGGGACAGGGCGAGGGGGAGCAGTACTTC.

The chain has TRBV5-4 and TRBJ2-3, with 15 bases that match TRBD2. The length of the CDR3 is 17 residues. J gave up 4 bases and V 1 base, and 4 bases lay outside the gene matches. Germline V gene lookup returns CDR1 SGHNT and CDR2 YYREEE (reference sequence). CDR3 loop: CASSLRTSGGAADTQYF. CDR3 bases: TGTGCCAGCAGCTTGAGGACTAGCGGGGGGGCTGCAGATACGCAGTATTTT.

This clone was detected only a few times. The chain links TRBV28 to TRBJ1-5; D not resolved. Germline CDR1 reads MDHEN; CDR2 reads SYDVKM. The CDR3 is made up of 12 amino acids. V lost 10 bases and J lost 2, with 9 bases in between. The CDR3 DNA is TGTGCCACAGTACGGGGCAATCAGCCCCAGCATTTT. It codes for CATVRGNQPQHF. Full variable domain (rest looked up from reference TRBV28 and TRBJ1-5): DVKVTQSSRYLVKRTGEKVFLECVQDMDHENMFWYRQDPGLGLRLIYFSYDVKMKEKGDIPEGYSVSREKKERFSLILESASTNQTSMYLCATVRGNQPQHFGDGTRLSIL.

The CDR3, as DNA: TGTGCCAGCAGTGCCGCAGAGCGGGGGTCAAATACGCAGTATTTT. Protein sequence: CASSAAERGSNTQYF. The V call is TRBV6-1, the J call TRBJ2-3; the match to TRBD2 covers 8 bases. Germline V gene data show CDR1 as MNHNS and CDR2 as SASEGT. The CDR3 has 15 amino acids. V lost 4 bases and J lost 7; bases outside the gene matches: 10.

The chain uses TRBV10-3 and TRBJ2-5, with 8 bases aligning to TRBD1. Losses at the gene ends were 4 bases for V and 2 bases for J; bases not matched to a gene: 6. The CDR3 extends over 15 amino acids. The germline gives CDR1 ENHRY, CDR2 SYGVKD. CDR3 DNA: TGTGCCATCAGTGGTCAGACAGGGGATCAAGAGACCCAGTACTTC. Its translation: CAISGQTGDQETQYF.

J is TRBJ2-3 and V is TRBV4-1; weak D call: TRBD1 (5 bases). Germline CDR1 is MGHRA and CDR2 is YSYEKL. V lost 3 bases to trimming and J lost 1 base, with 11 bases between them. The CDR3 contains 15 residues. The CDR3 bases are TGCGCCAGCAGCCACCTCGGACACCGCACAGATACGCAGTATTTT. Its translation: CASSHLGHRTDTQYF.

CDR3 amino acids: CASSPGGNANTGELFF. CDR3 nucleotide sequence: TGTGCCAGCAGCCCGGGCGGGAACGCGAACACCGGGGAGCTGTTTTTT. The chain uses TRBV7-2 and TRBJ2-2; D perhaps matches TRBD2 (6 bases). Trimming shortened V by 5 bases and J by 0 bases, and 13 bases separated the two germline ends. CDR1 is SGHTA and CDR2 is FQGNSA in the germline V gene. This CDR3 contains 16 residues.

This clone appeared once. This sequence joins TRBV6-1 and TRBJ1-5; 8 bases line up with TRBD1. After removal of 8 bases from V and 10 bases from J, the junction contained 10 bases not matched to a gene. CDR1 MNHNS and CDR2 SASEGT come from the germline V gene. The CDR3 consists of 13 residues. CDR3 protein: CASRVTGALPQHF. The CDR3 bases are TGTGCCAGCCGCGTGACAGGGGCTTTACCCCAGCATTTT.

The rearrangement links TRBV25-1 to TRBJ2-5; maybe TRBD1 (6 bases). The ends were cut back, 5 bases at V and 5 bases at J, with 12 bases in the middle. The CDR3 runs 13 residues. Germline V CDR1 and CDR2: MGHDK, SYGVNS. The CDR3 sequence: CASSLGASETQYF. The CDR3 region has the DNA TGTGCCAGCAGTTTGGGGGCCTCGGAGACCCAGTACTTC. Full variable domain (remainder filled in from reference TRBV25-1 and TRBJ2-5): EADIYQTPRYLVIGTGKKITLECSQTMGHDKMYWYQQDPGMELHLIHYSYGVNSTEKGDLSSESTVSRIRTEHFPLTLESARPSHTSQYLCASSLGASETQYFGPGTRLLVL.

The chain links TRBV18 to TRBJ1-2; D gene uncertain. The germline gives CDR1 KGHSH, CDR2 LQKENI. V gave up 2 bases and J gave up 3 bases, with 13 bases separating them. This CDR3 has 15 amino acids. As DNA, the CDR3 is TGTGCCAGCTCACCAGTTCAGCGTGAGGACTATGGCTACACCTTC. Amino acids: CASSPVQREDYGYTF.

The V call is TRBV5-1, the J call TRBJ2-3; the D gene is possibly TRBD1 (6 bases). V lost 4 bases and J lost 2, with 20 bases in between. The CDR3 has 17 residues. Germline-derived CDR1 and CDR2 are SGHRS and YFSETQ. The CDR3 sequence is CASSPGGSITNTDTQYF. CDR3 coding DNA: TGCGCCAGCAGCCCTGGGGGCTCGATTACAAACACAGATACGCAGTATTTT.

This clone has a handful of counts. The V gene is TRBV7-8, the J gene TRBJ2-3; D possibly corresponds to TRBD1 (7 bases). The V end was cut by 3 bases, the J end by 4 bases, with 14 bases between. CDR1 and CDR2 from the germline V gene are SGHVS and FQNEAQ. This CDR3 contains 15 residues. The CDR3 spells CASSFGGDSSDTQYF. DNA for the CDR3: TGTGCCAGCAGCTTTGGCGGGGACAGCTCAGATACGCAGTATTTT.

The chain uses TRBV6-5 and TRBJ1-2, with D perhaps TRBD1 (5 bases). The germline CDR1 and CDR2 sequences are MNHEY and SVGAGI. Trimming took 8 bases from V and 7 from J, leaving 17 bases between them. This CDR3 comprises 13 residues. CDR3 sequence reads: CASALGGSSGYTF. The CDR3 bases are TGTGCCAGCGCCCTGGGGGGGTCGAGTGGCTACACCTTC.

The chain is built from TRBV7-8 and TRBJ2-5; D may be TRBD2 (6 bases). The CDR3 has 16 amino acids. CDR1 is SGHVS, CDR2 FQNEAQ, per germline. V was shortened by 7 bases and J by 4 bases, with 22 bases between the two germline ends. The CDR3 loop reads CASMPIRRGVGETQYF. CDR3 nucleotide sequence: TGTGCCAGCATGCCGATTCGGAGGGGTGTAGGAGAGACCCAGTACTTC.

The rearrangement links TRBV7-9 to TRBJ2-5, with a possible D match to TRBD2 (6 bases). V lost 2 bases, J lost 5 bases, and 18 bases lay in between. The germline V gene encodes CDR1 SEHNR and CDR2 FQNEAQ (reference sequence). CDR3 length: 16 amino acids. The CDR3 protein is CASSLTQASAKETQYF. The CDR3 DNA reads TGTGCCAGCAGCTTAACCCAGGCTAGCGCGAAGGAGACCCAGTACTTC.

The chain couples TRBV5-4 to TRBJ2-7, with 9 bases that match TRBD1. The V gene end was trimmed by 4 bases and the J gene end by 1 base; junction bases not matched to a gene: 6. CDR3 length: 15 residues. Germline lookup yields CDR1 SGHNT and CDR2 YYREEE (reference sequence). CDR3 sequence: CASSMDRGSSYEQYF. For the CDR3, the DNA is TGTGCCAGCAGCATGGACAGGGGTTCTTCCTACGAGCAGTACTTC.

The V gene is TRBV5-5, the J gene TRBJ1-5, with 9 bases identical to TRBD1. This CDR3 has 18 amino acids. Unmatched junction bases numbered 15, after V lost 3 bases and J lost 5 bases. Per the germline V gene, CDR1 is SGHKS and CDR2 is YYEKEE (reference sequence). CDR3 amino acids: CASSSLFYPGTGYQPQHF. CDR3 bases: TGTGCCAGCAGCTCCCTTTTCTATCCCGGGACAGGGTATCAGCCCCAGCATTTT.

This clone was seen a few times. The rearrangement joins TRBV10-3 to TRBJ2-7; 9 positions match TRBD1. This CDR3 is built from 13 residues. Trimming took 6 bases from V and 2 from J; bases not matched to a gene: 2. Germline CDR1 and CDR2: ENHRY and SYGVKD. The CDR3 coding sequence is TGTGCCATCAGAGGGACAGGGCCCTACGAGCAGTACTTC. Its protein product is CAIRGTGPYEQYF.

This rearrangement joins TRBV6-1 to TRBJ2-3; D not certain. V was trimmed by 1 base and J by 3 bases, leaving 5 bases between them. This CDR3 has 13 residues. The germline V gene encodes CDR1 MNHNS and CDR2 SASEGT. The CDR3, as DNA: TGTGCCAGCAGTGAAGGGCAGACAGATACGCAGTATTTT. As protein: CASSEGQTDTQYF.